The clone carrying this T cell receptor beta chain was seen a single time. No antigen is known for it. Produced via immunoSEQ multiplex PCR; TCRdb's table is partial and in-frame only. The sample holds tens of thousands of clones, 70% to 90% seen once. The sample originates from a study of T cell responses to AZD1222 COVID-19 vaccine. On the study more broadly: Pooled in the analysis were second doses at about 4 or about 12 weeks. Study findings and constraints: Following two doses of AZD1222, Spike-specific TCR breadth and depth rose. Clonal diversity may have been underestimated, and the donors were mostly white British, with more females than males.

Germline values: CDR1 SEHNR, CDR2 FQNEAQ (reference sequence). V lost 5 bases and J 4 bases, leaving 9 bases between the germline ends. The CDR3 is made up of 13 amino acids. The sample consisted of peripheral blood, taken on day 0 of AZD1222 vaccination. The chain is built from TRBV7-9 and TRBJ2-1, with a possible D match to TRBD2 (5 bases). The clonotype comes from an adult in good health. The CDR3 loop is CASSPGVYNEQFF. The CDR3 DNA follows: TGTGCCAGCAGCCCCGGGGTTTACAATGAGCAGTTCTTC.